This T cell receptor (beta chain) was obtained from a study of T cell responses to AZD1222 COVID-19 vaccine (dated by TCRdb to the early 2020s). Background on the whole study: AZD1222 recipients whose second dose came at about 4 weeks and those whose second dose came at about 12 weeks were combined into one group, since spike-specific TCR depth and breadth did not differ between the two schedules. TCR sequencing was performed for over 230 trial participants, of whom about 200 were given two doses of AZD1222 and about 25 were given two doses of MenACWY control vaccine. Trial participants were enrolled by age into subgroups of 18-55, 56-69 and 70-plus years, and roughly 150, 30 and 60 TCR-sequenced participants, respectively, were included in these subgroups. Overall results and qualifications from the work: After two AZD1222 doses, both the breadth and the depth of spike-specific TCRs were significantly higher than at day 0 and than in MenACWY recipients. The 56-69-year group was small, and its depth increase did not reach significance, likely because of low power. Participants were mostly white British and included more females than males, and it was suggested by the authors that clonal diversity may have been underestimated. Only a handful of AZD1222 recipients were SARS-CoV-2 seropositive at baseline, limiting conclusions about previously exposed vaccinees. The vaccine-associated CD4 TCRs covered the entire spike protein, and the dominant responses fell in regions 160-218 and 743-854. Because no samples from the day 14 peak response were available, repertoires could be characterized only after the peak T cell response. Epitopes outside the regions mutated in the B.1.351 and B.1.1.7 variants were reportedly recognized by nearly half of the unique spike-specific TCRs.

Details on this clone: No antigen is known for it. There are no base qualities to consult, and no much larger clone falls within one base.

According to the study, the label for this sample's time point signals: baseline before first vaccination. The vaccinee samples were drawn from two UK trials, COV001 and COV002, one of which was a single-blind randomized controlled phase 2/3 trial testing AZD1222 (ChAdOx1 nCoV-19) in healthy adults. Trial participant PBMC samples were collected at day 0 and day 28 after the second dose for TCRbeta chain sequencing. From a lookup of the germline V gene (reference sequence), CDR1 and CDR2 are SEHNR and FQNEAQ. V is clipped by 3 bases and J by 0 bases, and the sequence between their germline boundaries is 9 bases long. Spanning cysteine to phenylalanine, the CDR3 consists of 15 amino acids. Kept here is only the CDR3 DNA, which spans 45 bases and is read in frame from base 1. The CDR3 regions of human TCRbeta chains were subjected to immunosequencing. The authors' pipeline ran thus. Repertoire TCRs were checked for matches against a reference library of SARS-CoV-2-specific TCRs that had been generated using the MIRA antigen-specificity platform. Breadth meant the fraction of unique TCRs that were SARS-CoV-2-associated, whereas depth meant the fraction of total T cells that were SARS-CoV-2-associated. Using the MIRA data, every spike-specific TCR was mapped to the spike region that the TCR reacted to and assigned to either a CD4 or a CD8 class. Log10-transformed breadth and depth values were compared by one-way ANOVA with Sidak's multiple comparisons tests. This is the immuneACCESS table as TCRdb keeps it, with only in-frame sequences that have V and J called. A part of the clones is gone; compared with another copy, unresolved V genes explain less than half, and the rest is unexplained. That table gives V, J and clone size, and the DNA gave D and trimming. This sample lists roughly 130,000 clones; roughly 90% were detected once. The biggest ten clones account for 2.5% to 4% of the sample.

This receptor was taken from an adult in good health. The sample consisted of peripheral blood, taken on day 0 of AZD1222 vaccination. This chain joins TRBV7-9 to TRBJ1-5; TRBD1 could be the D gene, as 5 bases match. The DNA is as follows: TGTGCCAGCAGCTTTGACAGAGATAGCAATCAGCCCCAGCATTTT. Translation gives CASSFDRDSNQPQHF.